A single sample gave rise to the 5 T cell receptor beta chains below, sequenced in a study of T cells in Graves' hyperthyroidism and ophthalmopathy. Researchers took RNA transcripts and amplified the TCR beta CDR3 regions from them. RT-PCR in the first round (using the HTBI primer set) targeted the TCR CDR3. TCRdb recomputed calls from the multiplex PCR reads with MiXCR, one row per CDR3 protein. The sample shows fewer than 900,000 distinct CDR3 sequences, around 15% of them seen only once. The sample taken for sequencing was blood. The receptors come from a man younger than 30 with Graves' hyperthyroidism.

This chain uses TRBV3-1 with TRBJ2-7, with 14 bases lining up with TRBD2. Germline CDR1 LGHDT, CDR2 YNNKEL (reference sequence). This CDR3 is built from 17 residues. Losses at the gene ends were 4 bases for V and 3 bases for J; bases not matched to a gene: 8. The CDR3 here is CASSPGTSGRASYEQYF. The CDR3 DNA reads TGTGCCAGCAGCCCCGGGACTAGCGGGAGAGCTAGCTACGAGCAGTACTTC.

This clonotype was counted many times. The chain carries TRBV29-1 and TRBJ2-1, with D uncertain. Germline values: CDR1 SQVTM, CDR2 ANQGSEA. The length of the CDR3 is 15 residues. The V and J ends lost 2 bases and 6 bases respectively, with 17 bases between them. The CDR3 spells CSVEPASMVGNEQFF. The DNA of the CDR3 is TGCAGCGTTGAACCCGCGAGCATGGTAGGCAATGAGCAGTTCTTC.

This clonotype was observed a few times. One end of the junction is discordant with germline, which a read error may explain. The chain couples TRBV6-5 to TRBJ2-2, with TRBD1 matching over 8 bases. The V gene's germline CDR1 is MNHEY and CDR2 SVGAGI. This CDR3 has 15 amino acids. CDR3 sequence: CASSSSGGEGGERFF. DNA of the CDR3: TGTGCCAGCAGTTCCTCAGGGGGCGAGGGCGGGGAGCGGTTTTTT.

The rearrangement uses TRBV7-2 and TRBJ2-2; TRBD1 matches 8 bases. The V gene end was trimmed by 5 bases and the J gene end by 7 bases; junction bases not matched to a gene: 15. Germline-derived CDR1 and CDR2 are SGHTA and FQGNSA. CDR3 size: 17 residues. In nucleotides, the CDR3 is TGTGCCAGCAGCAGAAATGGGCAGGGGGCAGGAAGCGGGGAGCTGTTTTTT. This gives the protein CASSRNGQGAGSGELFF. Supplemented by reference TRBV7-2 and TRBJ2-2, the full variable domain reads GAGVSQSPSNKVTEKGKDVELRCDPISGHTALYWYRQSLGQGLEFLIYFQGNSAPDKSGLPSDRFSAERTGGSVSTLTIQRTQQEDSAVYLCASSRNGQGAGSGELFFGEGSRLTVL.

A word on this clonotype: A read error is likely, as this CDR3 ends without the conserved phenylalanine or tryptophan. The genes are TRBV2 and TRBJ2-2; the match to TRBD2 covers 10 bases. The germline CDR1 and CDR2 sequences are SNHLY and FYNNEI. V was clipped by 10 bases and J by 7 bases; unmatched bases: 12. The length of the CDR3 is 15 residues. The CDR3 DNA follows: TGTGCCACACATACTAGCGGGAAAGAACTCGGGGAGCTGTTTTCT. Amino acids: CATHTSGKELGELFS.